This TCR beta chain came from a study of chemoradiotherapy in HPV16-positive cancers. Study background: Functional T-cell assays on two HPV16-positive patients' cells defined candidate HPV-specific clones and common TCR motifs.

Findings of the study overall: The functional HPV-specific definition rests on just two HPV16-positive patients. Candidate HPV-specific clones and E7-related TCR motifs grew in tumor during treatment. In HPV16-positive patients, HPV-responsive T-cell expansion tracked better recurrence-free survival.

Assay used: immunoSEQ multiplex PCR; TCRdb lists only in-frame clones, some missing. There are some 7,000 clones in the sample; 85% to 90% occur only once, and approximately 3.7% lies in the top ten. In regard to this clone: No antigen is known for it.

The specimen was collected from a patient who underwent chemoradiotherapy. This sequence was found in a human donor with HPV-associated anogenital cancer.

The CDR3 DNA reads TGTGCCAGCAGTACAGGGGGCGCGGAGACCCAGTACTTC. It translates to CASSTGGAETQYF. The rearrangement joins TRBV6-6 to TRBJ2-5; TRBD1 agrees at 9 bases. CDR3 length: 13 amino acids. Trimming took 5 bases from V and 5 from J; bases not matched to a gene: 3. Germline lookup yields CDR1 MNHNY and CDR2 SVGAGI (reference sequence).